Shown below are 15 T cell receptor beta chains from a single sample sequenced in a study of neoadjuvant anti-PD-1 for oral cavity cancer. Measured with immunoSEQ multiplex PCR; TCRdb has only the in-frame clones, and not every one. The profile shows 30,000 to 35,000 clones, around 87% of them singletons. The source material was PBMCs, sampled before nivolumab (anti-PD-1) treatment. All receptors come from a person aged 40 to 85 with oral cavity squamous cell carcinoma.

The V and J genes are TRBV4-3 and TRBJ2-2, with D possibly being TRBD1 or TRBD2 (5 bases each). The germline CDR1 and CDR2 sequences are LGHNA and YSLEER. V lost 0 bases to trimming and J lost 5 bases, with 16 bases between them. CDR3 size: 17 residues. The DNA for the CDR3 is TGCGCCAGCAGCCAAGATGTCTGGGGGAGTTCTACCGGGGAGCTGTTTTTT. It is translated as CASSQDVWGSSTGELFF.

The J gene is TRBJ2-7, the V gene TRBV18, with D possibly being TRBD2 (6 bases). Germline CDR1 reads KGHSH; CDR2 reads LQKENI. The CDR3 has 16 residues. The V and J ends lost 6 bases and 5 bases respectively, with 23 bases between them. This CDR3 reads CASSVGGRGLLNEQYF. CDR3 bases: TGTGCCAGCTCGGTGGGGGGAAGGGGCCTTCTGAACGAGCAGTACTTC.

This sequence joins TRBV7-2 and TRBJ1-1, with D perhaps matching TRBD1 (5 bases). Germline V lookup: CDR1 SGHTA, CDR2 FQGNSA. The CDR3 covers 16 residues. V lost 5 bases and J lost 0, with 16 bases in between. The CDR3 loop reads CASSTASQGVNTEAFF. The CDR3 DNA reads TGTGCCAGCAGCACCGCCAGTCAAGGGGTGAACACTGAAGCTTTCTTT.

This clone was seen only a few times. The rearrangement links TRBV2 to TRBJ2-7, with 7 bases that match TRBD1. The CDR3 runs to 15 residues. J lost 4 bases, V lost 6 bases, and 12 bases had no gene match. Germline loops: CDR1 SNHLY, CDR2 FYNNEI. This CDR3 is CASRGSRDSLYEQYF. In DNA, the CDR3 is TGTGCCAGCAGGGGGAGTCGGGACAGCTTATACGAGCAGTACTTC.

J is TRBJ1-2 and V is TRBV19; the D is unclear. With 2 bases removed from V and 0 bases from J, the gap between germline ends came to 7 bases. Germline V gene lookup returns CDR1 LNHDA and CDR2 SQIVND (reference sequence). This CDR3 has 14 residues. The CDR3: CASSILSANYGYTF. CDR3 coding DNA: TGTGCCAGTAGTATACTGAGCGCTAACTATGGCTACACCTTC.

The CDR3: CASSYSPGTREKLFF. The DNA of the CDR3 is TGTGCCAGCAGTTACTCCCCCGGCACCCGAGAAAAACTGTTTTTT. The chain has TRBV6-6 and TRBJ1-4; D unresolved. From germline, CDR1 is MNHNY and CDR2 SVGAGI (reference sequence). With 0 bases removed from V and 8 bases from J, the gap between germline ends came to 13 bases. The CDR3 loop spans 15 amino acids.

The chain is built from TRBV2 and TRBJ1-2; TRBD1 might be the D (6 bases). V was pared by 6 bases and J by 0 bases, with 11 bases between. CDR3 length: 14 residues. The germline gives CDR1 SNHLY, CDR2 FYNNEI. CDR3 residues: CASRRGGTNYGYTF. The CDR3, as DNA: TGTGCCAGCAGGAGGGGGGGCACTAACTATGGCTACACCTTC.

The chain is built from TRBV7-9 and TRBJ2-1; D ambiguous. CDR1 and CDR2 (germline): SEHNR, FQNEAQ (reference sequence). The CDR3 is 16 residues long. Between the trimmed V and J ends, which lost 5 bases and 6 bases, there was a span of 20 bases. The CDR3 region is CASSTARPLEGNEQFF. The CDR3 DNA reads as TGTGCCAGCAGCACGGCTCGACCACTCGAAGGCAATGAGCAGTTCTTC.

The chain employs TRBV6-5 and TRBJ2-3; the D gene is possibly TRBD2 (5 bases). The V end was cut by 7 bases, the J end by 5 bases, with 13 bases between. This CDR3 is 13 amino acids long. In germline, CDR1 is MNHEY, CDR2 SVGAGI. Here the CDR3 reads CASTPAGVDTQYF. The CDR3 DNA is TGTGCCAGCACCCCGGCCGGGGTAGATACGCAGTATTTT.

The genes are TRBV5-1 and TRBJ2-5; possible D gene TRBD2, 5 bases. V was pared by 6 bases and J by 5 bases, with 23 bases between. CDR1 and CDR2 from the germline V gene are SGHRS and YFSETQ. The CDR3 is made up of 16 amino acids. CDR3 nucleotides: TGCGCCAGCACCAAGGACCTTTCCTCTTCGGGGGAGACCCAGTACTTC. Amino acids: CASTKDLSSSGETQYF.

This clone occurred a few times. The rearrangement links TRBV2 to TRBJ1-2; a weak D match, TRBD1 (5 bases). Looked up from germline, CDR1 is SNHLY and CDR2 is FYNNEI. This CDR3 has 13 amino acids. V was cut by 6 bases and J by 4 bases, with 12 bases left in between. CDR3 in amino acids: CASRGGGSYGYTF. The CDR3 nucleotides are TGTGCCAGCAGGGGCGGGGGGAGCTATGGCTACACCTTC.

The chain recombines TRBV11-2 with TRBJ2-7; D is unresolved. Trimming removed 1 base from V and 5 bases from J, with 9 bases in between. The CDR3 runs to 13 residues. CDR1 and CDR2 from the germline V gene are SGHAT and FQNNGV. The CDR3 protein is CASSLAPKNEQYF. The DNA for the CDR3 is TGTGCCAGCAGCTTAGCCCCAAAGAACGAGCAGTACTTC. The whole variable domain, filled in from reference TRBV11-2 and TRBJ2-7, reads EAGVAQSPRYKIIEKRQSVAFWCNPISGHATLYWYQQILGQGPKLLIQFQNNGVVDDSQLPKDRFSAERLKGVDSTLKIQPAKLEDSAVYLCASSLAPKNEQYFGPGTRLTVT.

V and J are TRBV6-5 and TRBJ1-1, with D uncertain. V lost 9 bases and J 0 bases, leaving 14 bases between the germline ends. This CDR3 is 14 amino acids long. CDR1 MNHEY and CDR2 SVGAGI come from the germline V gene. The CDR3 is CASSPGGLNTEAFF. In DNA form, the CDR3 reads TGTGCCAGTTCCCCCGGTGGATTGAACACTGAAGCTTTCTTT.

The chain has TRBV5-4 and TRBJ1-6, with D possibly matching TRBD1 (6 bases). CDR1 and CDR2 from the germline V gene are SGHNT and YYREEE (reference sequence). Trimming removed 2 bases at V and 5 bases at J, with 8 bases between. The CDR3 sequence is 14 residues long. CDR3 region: CASSFRDNNSPLHF. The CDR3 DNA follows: TGTGCCAGCAGCTTTAGGGACAATAATTCACCCCTCCACTTT.

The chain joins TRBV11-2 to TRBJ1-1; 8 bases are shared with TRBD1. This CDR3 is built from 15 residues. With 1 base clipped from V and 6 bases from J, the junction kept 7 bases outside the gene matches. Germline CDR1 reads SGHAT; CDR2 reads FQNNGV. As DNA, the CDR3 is TGTGCCAGCAGCTTAGCGGGTGGACAGGGTGCTGAAGCTTTCTTT. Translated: CASSLAGGQGAEAFF.